In its sample, the clone carrying this T cell receptor beta chain is medium-sized. These data are taken from a study of T cells of healthy individuals. TCRdb itself ran the 5' RACE reads through MiXCR, one entry per CDR3 protein. This table has 65,000 to 95,000 distinct CDR3 sequences, 4% to 5.5% appearing once. Deletions cut 4 bases from V and 1 base from J, with 3 bases between. Germline V gene data show CDR1 as SNHLY and CDR2 as FYNNEI. This CDR3 is 12 amino acids long. The TCR was taken from a female donor in good health. The chain is built from TRBV2 and TRBJ2-3; no clear D gene. CDR3 in amino acids: CASSGGTDTQYF. CDR3 bases: TGTGCCAGCAGTGGGGGCACAGATACGCAGTATTTT.